The sequence of this TCR beta chain was determined in a study of T cell repertoires in cytomegalovirus infection. The ends lost 4 bases at V and 8 bases at J; junction bases unmatched: 19. This CDR3 has 18 amino acids. Germline V CDR1 and CDR2: ENHRY, SYGVKD. This clonotype was found many times. TCRdb re-analysed the reads in MiXCR, keeping a single row per CDR3 protein. The table includes more than 500,000 distinct CDR3 sequences, approximately 15% detected once. This clonotype originated in a human donor in good health (CMV status not recorded). Some clones in this sample may be carry-over from other donors' samples. This sequence joins TRBV10-3 and TRBJ2-1; 8 bases are shared with TRBD2. The source material was CD8+ T cells from PBMCs. CDR3 DNA: TGTGCCATCAGTGGTAATAGCGGGGAGAGAGGGAGTTACGATGAGCAGTTCTTC. This sequence encodes CAISGNSGERGSYDEQFF.